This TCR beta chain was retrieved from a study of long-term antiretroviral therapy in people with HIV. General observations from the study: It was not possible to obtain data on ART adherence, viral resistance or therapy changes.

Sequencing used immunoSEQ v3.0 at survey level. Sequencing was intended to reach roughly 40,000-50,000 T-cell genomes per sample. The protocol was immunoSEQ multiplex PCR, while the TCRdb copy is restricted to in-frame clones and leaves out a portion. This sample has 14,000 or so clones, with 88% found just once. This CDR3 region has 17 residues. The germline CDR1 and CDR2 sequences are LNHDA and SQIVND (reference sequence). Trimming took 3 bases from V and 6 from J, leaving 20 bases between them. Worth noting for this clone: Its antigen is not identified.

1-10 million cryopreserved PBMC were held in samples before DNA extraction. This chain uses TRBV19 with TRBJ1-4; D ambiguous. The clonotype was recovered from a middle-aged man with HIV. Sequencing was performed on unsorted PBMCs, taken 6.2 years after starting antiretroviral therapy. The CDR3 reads CASSIRFRLLPDEKLFF. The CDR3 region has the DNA TGTGCCAGTAGTATCCGATTCAGACTCCTGCCCGATGAAAAACTGTTTTTT.